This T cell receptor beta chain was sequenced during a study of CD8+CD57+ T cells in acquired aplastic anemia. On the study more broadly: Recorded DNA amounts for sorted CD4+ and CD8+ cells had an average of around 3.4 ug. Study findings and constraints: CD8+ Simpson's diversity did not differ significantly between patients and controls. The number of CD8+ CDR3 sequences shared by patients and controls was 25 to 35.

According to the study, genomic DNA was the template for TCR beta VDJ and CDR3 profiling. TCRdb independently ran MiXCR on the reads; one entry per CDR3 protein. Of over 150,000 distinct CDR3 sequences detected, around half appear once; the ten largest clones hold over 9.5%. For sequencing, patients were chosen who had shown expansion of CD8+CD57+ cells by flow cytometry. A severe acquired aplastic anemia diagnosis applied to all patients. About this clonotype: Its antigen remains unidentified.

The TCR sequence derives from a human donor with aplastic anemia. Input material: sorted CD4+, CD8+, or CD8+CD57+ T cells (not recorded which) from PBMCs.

DNA for the CDR3: TGTGCCAGCAGTGAAGGGGACAGGGACAATCAGCCCCAGCATTTT. Residues: CASSEGDRDNQPQHF. V usage is TRBV25-1 and J usage is TRBJ1-5; 9 bases line up with TRBD1. The CDR3 totals 15 residues. With V trimmed by 2 bases and J by 3 bases, 2 bases remained unmatched. Germline V CDR1 and CDR2: MGHDK, SYGVNS.